This T cell receptor (beta chain) was profiled in a study of OX40 agonist ivuxolimab in advanced cancers. The wider study: Eligibility rules accepted prior anti-PD-1, anti-PD-L1 or anti-CTLA-4 therapy, and 30% to 40% had some. Study-level findings and limits: At doses 0.1 to 3.0 mg/kg, CD4+ and CD8+ clones expanded.

About this clone: What it binds is not known.

The germline gives CDR1 SGDLS, CDR2 YYNGEE. The CDR3 spans 12 residues. V lost 3 bases to trimming and J lost 9 bases, with 10 bases between them. Some clones are missing from TCRdb's copy, which holds only in-frame ones; the method was immunoSEQ multiplex PCR. This sample has 90,000 to 100,000 clones, with more than 85% found just once. The material sequenced was CD4+ or CD8+ T cells sorted from blood, taken in a trial of the OX40 agonist ivuxolimab. This sequence was found in an adult with an advanced solid tumor such as melanoma, head and neck, liver or kidney cancer. The chain has TRBV9 and TRBJ2-1, with unresolved D. This CDR3 is CASSGIAGEQFF. CDR3 nucleotide sequence: TGTGCCAGCAGCGGGATAGCCGGTGAGCAGTTCTTC.